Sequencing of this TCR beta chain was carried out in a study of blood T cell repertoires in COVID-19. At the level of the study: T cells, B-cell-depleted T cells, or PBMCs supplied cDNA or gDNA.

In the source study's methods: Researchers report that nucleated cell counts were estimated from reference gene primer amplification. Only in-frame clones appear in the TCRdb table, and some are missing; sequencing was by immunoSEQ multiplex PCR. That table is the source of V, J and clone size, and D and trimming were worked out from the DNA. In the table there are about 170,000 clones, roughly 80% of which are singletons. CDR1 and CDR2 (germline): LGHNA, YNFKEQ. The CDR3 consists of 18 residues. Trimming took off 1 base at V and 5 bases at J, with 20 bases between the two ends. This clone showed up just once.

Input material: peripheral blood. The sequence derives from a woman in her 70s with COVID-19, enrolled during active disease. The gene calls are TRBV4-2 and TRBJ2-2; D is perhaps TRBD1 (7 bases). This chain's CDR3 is CASSQGRGDRLRTGELFF. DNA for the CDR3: TGTGCCAGCAGCCAAGGGAGGGGGGACAGATTAAGAACCGGGGAGCTGTTTTTT.